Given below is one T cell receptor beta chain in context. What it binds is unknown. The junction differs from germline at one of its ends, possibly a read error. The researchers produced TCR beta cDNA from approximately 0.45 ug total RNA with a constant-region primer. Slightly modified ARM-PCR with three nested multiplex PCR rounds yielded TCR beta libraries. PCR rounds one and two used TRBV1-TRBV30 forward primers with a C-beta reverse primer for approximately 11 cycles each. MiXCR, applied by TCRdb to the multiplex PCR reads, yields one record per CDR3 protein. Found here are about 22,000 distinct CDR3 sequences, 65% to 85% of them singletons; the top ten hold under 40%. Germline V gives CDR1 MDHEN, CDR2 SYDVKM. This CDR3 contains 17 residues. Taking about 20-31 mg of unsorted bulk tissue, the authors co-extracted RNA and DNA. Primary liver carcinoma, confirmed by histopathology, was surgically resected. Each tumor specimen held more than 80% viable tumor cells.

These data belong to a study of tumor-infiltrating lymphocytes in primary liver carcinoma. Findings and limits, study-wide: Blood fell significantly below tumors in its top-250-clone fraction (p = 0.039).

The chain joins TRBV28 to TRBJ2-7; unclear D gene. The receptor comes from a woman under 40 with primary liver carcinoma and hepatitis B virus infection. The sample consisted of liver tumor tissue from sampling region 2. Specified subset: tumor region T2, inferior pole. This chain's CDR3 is CDSSLPLVGWYPYEQYF. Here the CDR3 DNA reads TGTGACAGCAGCCTCCCTTTGGTCGGATGGTACCCCTACGAGCAGTACTTC.